The sequence of this TCR beta chain was determined in a study of post-analysis software for immune sequencing data. Study information: The disease courses covered relapsing-remitting, secondary progressive and progressive-relapsing multiple sclerosis.

Each TCR beta cDNA library carried unique molecular identifiers. A single record per CDR3 protein comes from TCRdb applying MiXCR to the PCR reads. The sample shows 820,000 or so distinct CDR3 sequences, about 57% of them seen only once. Germline CDR1 and CDR2: SQVTM and ANQGSEA. The CDR3 covers 14 residues. V was pared by 8 bases and J by 4 bases, with 19 bases between. Study results and limitations: In patients, about five TRBV segments were more frequent than in controls, with TRBV5-6, TRBV5-1 and TRBV20-1 among them. Significantly lower normalized Chao1 diversity was seen in multiple sclerosis patients than in controls.

This clonotype occurred a few times. Its matching antigen is unknown. What was sequenced was blood. The chain couples TRBV29-1 to TRBJ2-3; D call uncertain. This sequence was found in a girl aged 5-17 years with multiple sclerosis. The CDR3 reads CSLTTSSGPDTQYF. As DNA, the CDR3 is TGCAGCCTGACGACCTCCTCCGGTCCAGATACGCAGTATTTT.